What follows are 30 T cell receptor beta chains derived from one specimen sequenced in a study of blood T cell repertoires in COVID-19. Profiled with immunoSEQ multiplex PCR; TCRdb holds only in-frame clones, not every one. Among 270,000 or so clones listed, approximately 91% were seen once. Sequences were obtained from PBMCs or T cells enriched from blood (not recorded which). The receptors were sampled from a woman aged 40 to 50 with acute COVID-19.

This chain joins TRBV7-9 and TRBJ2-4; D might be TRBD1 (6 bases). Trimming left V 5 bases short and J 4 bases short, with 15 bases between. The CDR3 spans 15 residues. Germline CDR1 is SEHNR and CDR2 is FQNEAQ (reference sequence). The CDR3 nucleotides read TGTGCCAGCAGCCTGGACAGCCCCCTTAAAAACATTCAGTACTTC. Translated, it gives CASSLDSPLKNIQYF.

This CDR3 is CASSSPLDRVGTEAFF. In DNA, the CDR3 is TGTGCCAGCAGCTCCCCCCTTGACAGGGTAGGGACTGAAGCTTTCTTT. V gene TRBV11-2 combines with J gene TRBJ1-1; 7 nucleotides line up with TRBD1. This CDR3 is 16 amino acids long. V gave up 4 bases and J gave up 5 bases; unmatched junction bases: 13. The germline V gene has CDR1 SGHAT and CDR2 FQNNGV. Drawing the rest from reference TRBV11-2 and TRBJ1-1, the complete variable domain is EAGVAQSPRYKIIEKRQSVAFWCNPISGHATLYWYQQILGQGPKLLIQFQNNGVVDDSQLPKDRFSAERLKGVDSTLKIQPAKLEDSAVYLCASSSPLDRVGTEAFFGQGTRLTVV.

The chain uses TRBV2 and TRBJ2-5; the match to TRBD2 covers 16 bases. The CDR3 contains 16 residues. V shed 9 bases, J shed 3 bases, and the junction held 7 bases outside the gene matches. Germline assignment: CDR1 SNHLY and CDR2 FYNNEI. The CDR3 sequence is CARGTSGRAGKETQYF. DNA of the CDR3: TGTGCCAGAGGGACTAGCGGGAGGGCCGGGAAAGAGACCCAGTACTTC.

CDR3 amino acids: CASSGRTGGNTGELFF. The CDR3, as DNA: TGTGCCAGCAGTGGTAGAACGGGGGGCAACACCGGGGAGCTGTTTTTT. V and J are TRBV27 and TRBJ2-2; D might be TRBD2 (7 bases). The CDR3 length is 16 residues. Trimming pared 5 bases from V and 2 bases from J, leaving 15 bases between. Germline V gene data show CDR1 as MNHEY and CDR2 as SMNVEV (reference sequence).

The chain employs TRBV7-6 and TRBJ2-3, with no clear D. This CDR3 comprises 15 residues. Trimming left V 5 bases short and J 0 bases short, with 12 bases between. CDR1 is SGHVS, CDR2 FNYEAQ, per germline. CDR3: CASSRAGSSTDTQYF. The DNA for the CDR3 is TGTGCCAGCAGCCGAGCCGGGTCTAGCACAGATACGCAGTATTTT. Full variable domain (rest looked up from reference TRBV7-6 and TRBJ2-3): GAGVSQSPRYKVTKRGQDVALRCDPISGHVSLYWYRQALGQGPEFLTYFNYEAQQDKSGLPNDRFSAERPEGSISTLTIQRTEQRDSAMYRCASSRAGSSTDTQYFGPGTRLTVL.

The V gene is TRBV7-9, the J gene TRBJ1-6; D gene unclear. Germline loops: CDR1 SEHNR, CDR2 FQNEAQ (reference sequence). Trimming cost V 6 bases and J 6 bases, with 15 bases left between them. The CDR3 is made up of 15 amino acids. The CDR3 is CASRADGLVNSPLHF. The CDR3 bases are TGTGCCAGCAGGGCCGATGGGCTCGTTAATTCACCCCTCCACTTT. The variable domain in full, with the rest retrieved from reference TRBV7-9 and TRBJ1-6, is DTGVSQNPRHKITKRGQNVTFRCDPISEHNRLYWYRQTLGQGPEFLTYFQNEAQLEKSRLLSDRFSAERPKGSFSTLEIQRTEQGDSAMYLCASRADGLVNSPLHFGNGTRLTVT.

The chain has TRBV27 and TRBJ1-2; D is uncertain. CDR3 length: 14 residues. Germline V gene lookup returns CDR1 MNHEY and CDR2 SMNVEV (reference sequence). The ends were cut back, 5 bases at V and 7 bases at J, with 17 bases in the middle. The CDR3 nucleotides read TGTGCCAGCAGTCTAGTTGCCGGAAGGCCTGGCTACACCTTC. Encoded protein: CASSLVAGRPGYTF.

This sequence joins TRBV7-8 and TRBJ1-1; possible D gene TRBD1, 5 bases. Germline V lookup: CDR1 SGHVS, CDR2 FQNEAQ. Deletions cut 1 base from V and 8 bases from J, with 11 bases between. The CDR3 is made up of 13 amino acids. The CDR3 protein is CASSLVLGQEAFF. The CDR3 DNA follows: TGTGCCAGCAGCTTAGTTCTGGGGCAGGAAGCTTTCTTT.

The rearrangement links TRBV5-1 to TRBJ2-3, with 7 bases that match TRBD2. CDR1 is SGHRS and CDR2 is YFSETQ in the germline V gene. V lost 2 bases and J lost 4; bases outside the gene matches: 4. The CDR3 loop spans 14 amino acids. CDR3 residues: CASSLGAGPDTQYF. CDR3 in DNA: TGCGCCAGCAGCTTAGGAGCGGGACCAGATACGCAGTATTTT.

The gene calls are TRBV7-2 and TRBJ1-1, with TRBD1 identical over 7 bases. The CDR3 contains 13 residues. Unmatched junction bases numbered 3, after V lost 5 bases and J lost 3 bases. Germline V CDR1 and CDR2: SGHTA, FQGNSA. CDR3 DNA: TGTGCCAGCAGCCGAGACAGGGACACTGAAGCTTTCTTT. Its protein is CASSRDRDTEAFF.

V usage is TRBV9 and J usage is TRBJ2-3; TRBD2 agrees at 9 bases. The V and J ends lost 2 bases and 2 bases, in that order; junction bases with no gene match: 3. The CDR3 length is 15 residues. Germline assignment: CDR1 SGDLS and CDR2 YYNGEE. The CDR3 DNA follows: TGTGCCAGCAGCGTTAGCGGGAGAAACACAGATACGCAGTATTTT. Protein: CASSVSGRNTDTQYF.

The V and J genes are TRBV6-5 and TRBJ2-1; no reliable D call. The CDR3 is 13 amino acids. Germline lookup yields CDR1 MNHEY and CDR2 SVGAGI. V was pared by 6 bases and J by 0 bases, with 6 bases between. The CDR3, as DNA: TGTGCCAGCAGCGACTTCTCCTACAATGAGCAGTTCTTC. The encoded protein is CASSDFSYNEQFF.

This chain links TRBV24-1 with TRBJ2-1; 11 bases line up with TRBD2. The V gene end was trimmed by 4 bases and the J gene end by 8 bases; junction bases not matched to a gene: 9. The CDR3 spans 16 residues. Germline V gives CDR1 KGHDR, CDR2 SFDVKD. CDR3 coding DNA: TGTGCCACCAGTGACCCGGGACTAGCGGTGGTCGATGAGCAGTTCTTC. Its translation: CATSDPGLAVVDEQFF.

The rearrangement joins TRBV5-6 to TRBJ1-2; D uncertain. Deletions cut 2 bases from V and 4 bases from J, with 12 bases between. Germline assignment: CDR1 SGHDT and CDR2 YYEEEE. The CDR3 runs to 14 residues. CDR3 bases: TGTGCCAGCAGCTTCAGCAGGTCGACCTATGGCTACACCTTC. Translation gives CASSFSRSTYGYTF.

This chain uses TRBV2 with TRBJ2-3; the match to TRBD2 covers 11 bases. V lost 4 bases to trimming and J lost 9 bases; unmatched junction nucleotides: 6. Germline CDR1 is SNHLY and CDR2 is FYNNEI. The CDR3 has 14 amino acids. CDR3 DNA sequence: TGTGCCAGCAGTGTGCTAGCGGGAGGTGACACGCAGTATTTT. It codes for CASSVLAGGDTQYF.

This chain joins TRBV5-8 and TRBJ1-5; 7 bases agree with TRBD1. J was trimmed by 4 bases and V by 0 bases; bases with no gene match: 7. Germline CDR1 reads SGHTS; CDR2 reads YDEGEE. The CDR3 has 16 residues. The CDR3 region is CASSLEGTAVNQPQHF. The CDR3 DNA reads TGTGCCAGCAGCTTGGAGGGGACAGCGGTGAATCAGCCCCAGCATTTT.

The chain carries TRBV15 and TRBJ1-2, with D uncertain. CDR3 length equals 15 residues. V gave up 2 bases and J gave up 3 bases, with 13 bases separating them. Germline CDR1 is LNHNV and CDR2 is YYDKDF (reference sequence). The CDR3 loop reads CATSRNLELHYGYTF. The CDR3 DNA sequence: TGTGCCACCAGCAGAAATTTAGAGCTGCACTATGGCTACACCTTC.

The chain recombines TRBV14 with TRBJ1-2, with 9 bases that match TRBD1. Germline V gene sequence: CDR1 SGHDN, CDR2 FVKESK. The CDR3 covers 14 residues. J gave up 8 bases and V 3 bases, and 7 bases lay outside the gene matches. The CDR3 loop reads CASSHAGTGLGYTF. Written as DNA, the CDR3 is TGTGCCAGCAGCCACGCCGGGACAGGGTTAGGCTACACCTTC.

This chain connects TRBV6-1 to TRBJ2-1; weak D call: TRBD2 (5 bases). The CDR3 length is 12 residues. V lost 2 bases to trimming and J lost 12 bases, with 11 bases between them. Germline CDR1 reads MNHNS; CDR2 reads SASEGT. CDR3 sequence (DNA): TGTGCCAGCAGTGAACTAGCAAGTAGGCAGTTCTTC. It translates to CASSELASRQFF.

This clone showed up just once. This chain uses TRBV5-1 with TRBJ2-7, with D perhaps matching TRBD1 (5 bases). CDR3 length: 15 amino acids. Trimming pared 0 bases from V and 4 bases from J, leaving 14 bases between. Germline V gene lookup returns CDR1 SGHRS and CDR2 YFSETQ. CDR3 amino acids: CASSLGQPLLYEQYF. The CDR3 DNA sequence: TGCGCCAGCAGCTTGGGACAGCCCCTTCTTTACGAGCAGTACTTC.

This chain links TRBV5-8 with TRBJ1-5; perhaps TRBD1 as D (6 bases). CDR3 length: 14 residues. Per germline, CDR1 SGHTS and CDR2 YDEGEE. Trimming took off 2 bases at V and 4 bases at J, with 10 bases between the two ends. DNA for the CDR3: TGTGCCAGCAGCTTCAGGGGTGGGAATCAGCCCCAGCATTTT. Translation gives CASSFRGGNQPQHF.

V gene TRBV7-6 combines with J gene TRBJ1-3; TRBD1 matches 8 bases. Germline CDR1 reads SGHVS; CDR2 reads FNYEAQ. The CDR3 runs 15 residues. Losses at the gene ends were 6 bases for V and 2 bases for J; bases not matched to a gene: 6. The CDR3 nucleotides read TGTGCCAGCAGTTCAGACAGGGGCCCTGGAAACACCATATATTTT. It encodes CASSSDRGPGNTIYF.

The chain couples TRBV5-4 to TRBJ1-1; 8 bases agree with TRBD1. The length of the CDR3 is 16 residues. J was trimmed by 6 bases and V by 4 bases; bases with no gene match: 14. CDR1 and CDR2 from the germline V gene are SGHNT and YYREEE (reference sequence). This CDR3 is CASSGGQVRGGPEAFF. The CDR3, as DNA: TGTGCCAGCAGCGGGGGACAGGTTCGGGGCGGCCCTGAAGCTTTCTTT.

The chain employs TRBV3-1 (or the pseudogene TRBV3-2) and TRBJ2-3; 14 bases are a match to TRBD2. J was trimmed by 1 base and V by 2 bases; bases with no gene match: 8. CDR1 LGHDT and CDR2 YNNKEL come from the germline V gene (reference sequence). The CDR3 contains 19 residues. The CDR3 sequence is CASSQPGTSGRRGTDTQYF. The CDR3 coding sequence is TGTGCCAGCAGCCAACCTGGGACTAGCGGGAGACGGGGCACAGATACGCAGTATTTT.

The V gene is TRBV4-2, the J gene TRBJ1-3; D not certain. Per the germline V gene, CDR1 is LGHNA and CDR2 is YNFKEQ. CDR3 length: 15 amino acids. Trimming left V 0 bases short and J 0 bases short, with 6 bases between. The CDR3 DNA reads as TGTGCCAGCAGCCAAGAAGGAGACTCTGGAAACACCATATATTTT. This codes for CASSQEGDSGNTIYF.

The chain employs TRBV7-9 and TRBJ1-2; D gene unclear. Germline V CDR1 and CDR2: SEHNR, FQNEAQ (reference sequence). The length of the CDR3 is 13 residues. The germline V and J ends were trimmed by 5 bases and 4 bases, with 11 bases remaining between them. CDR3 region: CASSPSEGYGYTF. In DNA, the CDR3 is TGTGCCAGCAGCCCTTCGGAGGGCTATGGCTACACCTTC.

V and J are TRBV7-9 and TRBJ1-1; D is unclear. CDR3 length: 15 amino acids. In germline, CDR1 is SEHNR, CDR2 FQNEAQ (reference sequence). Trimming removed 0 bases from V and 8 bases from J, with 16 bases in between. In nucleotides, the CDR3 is TGTGCCAGCAGCTTAGCTTCGTTAGAATCTCCCGAAGCTTTCTTT. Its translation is CASSLASLESPEAFF.

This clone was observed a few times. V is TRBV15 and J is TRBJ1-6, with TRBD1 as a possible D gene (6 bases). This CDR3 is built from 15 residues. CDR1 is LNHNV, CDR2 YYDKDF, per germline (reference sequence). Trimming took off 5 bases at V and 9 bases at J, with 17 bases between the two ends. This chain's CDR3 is CATSVSAGVVSPLHF. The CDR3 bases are TGTGCCACCAGCGTAAGTGCAGGGGTTGTTTCACCCCTCCACTTT.

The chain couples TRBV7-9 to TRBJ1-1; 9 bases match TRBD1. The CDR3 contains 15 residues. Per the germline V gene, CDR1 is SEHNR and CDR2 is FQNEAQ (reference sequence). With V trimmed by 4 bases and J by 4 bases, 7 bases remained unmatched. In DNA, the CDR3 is TGTGCCAGCAGCTGGGACAGGGTAGTTAGCACTGAAGCTTTCTTT. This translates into CASSWDRVVSTEAFF.

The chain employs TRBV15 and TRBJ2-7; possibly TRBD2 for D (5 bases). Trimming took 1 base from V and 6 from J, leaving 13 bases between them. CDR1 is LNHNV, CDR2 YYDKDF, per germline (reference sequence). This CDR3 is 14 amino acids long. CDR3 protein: CATSRVGARGEQYF. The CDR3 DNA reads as TGTGCCACCAGCAGAGTCGGAGCACGGGGCGAGCAGTACTTC.